The 14 T cell receptor beta chains listed next were all sequenced from one sample in a study of T cell responses to AZD1222 COVID-19 vaccine. Method: immunoSEQ multiplex PCR; TCRdb's copy keeps in-frame clones and lacks some. Of around 150,000 clones in the sample, approximately 90% were seen once. The sequenced sample was peripheral blood, obtained 28 days after the second AZD1222 dose. The receptors here all came from an adult who received the AZD1222 COVID-19 vaccine.

The J gene is TRBJ2-1, the V gene TRBV5-4; no definite D call. Germline CDR1 and CDR2: SGHNT and YYREEE (reference sequence). Trimming left V 1 base short and J 0 bases short, with 8 bases between. The CDR3 length is 15 residues. The CDR3 region is CASSLSQSSYNEQFF. The CDR3, as DNA: TGTGCCAGCAGCTTGTCCCAGAGCTCCTACAATGAGCAGTTCTTC.

This rearrangement joins TRBV7-9 to TRBJ2-7, with D perhaps being TRBD1 or TRBD2 (6 bases each). The CDR3 loop spans 12 amino acids. Trimming pared 3 bases from V and 7 bases from J, leaving 10 bases between. Per the germline V gene, CDR1 is SEHNR and CDR2 is FQNEAQ (reference sequence). DNA of the CDR3: TGTGCCAGCAGCTTCGGGGGCGGGGAGCAGTACTTC. Its translation: CASSFGGGEQYF.

This sequence joins TRBV6-2 or TRBV6-3 and TRBJ1-3; D unclear. V was clipped by 5 bases and J by 0 bases, with 5 bases between them. The CDR3 extends over 13 amino acids. Germline loops: CDR1 MNHEY, CDR2 SVGEGT. CDR3 sequence: CASSRLSGNTIYF. As DNA, the CDR3 is TGTGCCAGCAGTAGGCTCTCTGGAAACACCATATATTTT.

The V call is TRBV6-5, the J call TRBJ2-7, with 8 bases identical to TRBD2. The V gene end was trimmed by 7 bases and the J gene end by 2 bases; junction bases not matched to a gene: 7. This CDR3 is 14 amino acids long. Germline CDR1 and CDR2: MNHEY and SVGAGI. The CDR3 DNA reads TGTGCCAGCAATCTAGCGGGCAAACCCTACGAGCAGTACTTC. It codes for CASNLAGKPYEQYF.

This clone came up a few times. This CDR3 is CASSLLLSPYEQYF. In nucleotides, the CDR3 is TGTGCCAGCAGCTTACTTCTATCACCCTACGAGCAGTACTTC. The chain uses TRBV11-2 and TRBJ2-7; no definite D call. Germline assignment: CDR1 SGHAT and CDR2 FQNNGV. The V and J ends lost 2 bases and 2 bases respectively, with 10 bases between them. The CDR3 spans 14 residues.

This CDR3 is CASSGGFNEQFF. The CDR3 bases are TGCGCCAGCAGCGGGGGTTTCAATGAGCAGTTCTTC. The rearrangement uses TRBV5-1 and TRBJ2-1; D is perhaps TRBD1 or TRBD2 (5 bases each). The CDR3 is 12 residues long. Trimming pared 4 bases from V and 6 bases from J, leaving 8 bases between. Germline CDR1 and CDR2: SGHRS and YFSETQ.

The CDR3 DNA reads TGTGCCATCAGTGCAGGGGTGGATCAGCCCCAGCATTTT. Translated, it gives CAISAGVDQPQHF. The V call is TRBV10-3, the J call TRBJ1-5; possible D gene TRBD1, 6 bases. V lost 4 bases, J lost 5 bases, and 9 bases lay in between. CDR1 and CDR2 (germline): ENHRY, SYGVKD. This CDR3 is 13 amino acids long.

This chain links TRBV27 with TRBJ2-2; tentatively, D is TRBD1 or TRBD2 (5 bases each). Germline loops: CDR1 MNHEY, CDR2 SMNVEV (reference sequence). CDR3 length: 18 amino acids. The V end was cut by 1 base, the J end by 2 bases, with 17 bases between. CDR3 DNA: TGTGCCAGCAGTTTATTGGGGGTTCGGGACGGTAACACCGGGGAGCTGTTTTTT. Translation: CASSLLGVRDGNTGELFF.

This clone was counted a single time. V is TRBV18 and J is TRBJ2-1; either TRBD1 or TRBD2 may fit D (5 bases each). This CDR3 has 16 amino acids. Looked up from germline, CDR1 is KGHSH and CDR2 is LQKENI. V lost 0 bases and J 3 bases, leaving 12 bases between the germline ends. The CDR3 bases are TGTGCCAGCTCACCACCCGAGGGGAGCCACTACAATGAGCAGTTCTTC. Translation gives CASSPPEGSHYNEQFF.

J is TRBJ2-3 and V is TRBV2; the D is unclear. The V gene's germline CDR1 is SNHLY and CDR2 FYNNEI. With 8 bases removed from V and 5 bases from J, the gap between germline ends came to 11 bases. The CDR3 is made up of 12 amino acids. The CDR3: CASQVRIDTQYF. CDR3 coding DNA: TGTGCCAGCCAGGTGCGGATAGATACGCAGTATTTT.

The chain employs TRBV3-1 (or the pseudogene TRBV3-2) and TRBJ2-5; D remains unclear. Trimming left V 7 bases short and J 1 base short, with 7 bases between. This CDR3 is built from 12 residues. CDR1 LGHDT and CDR2 YNNKEL come from the germline V gene (reference sequence). CDR3 region: CASTQSQETQYF. CDR3 DNA: TGTGCCAGCACCCAGTCCCAAGAGACCCAGTACTTC.

The gene calls are TRBV3-1 (or the pseudogene TRBV3-2) and TRBJ1-3; D is undetermined. Germline CDR1 is LGHDT and CDR2 is YNNKEL (reference sequence). The CDR3 length is 16 residues. V was trimmed by 0 bases and J by 0 bases, leaving 9 bases between them. The CDR3 DNA reads as TGTGCCAGCAGCCAAGATCCGGGGATCTCTGGAAACACCATATATTTT. Translating gives CASSQDPGISGNTIYF.

The V call is TRBV6-6, the J call TRBJ1-5; 12 bases align to TRBD1. Germline V gives CDR1 MNHNY, CDR2 SVGAGI (reference sequence). V dropped 5 bases and J dropped 4; count of bases not matched to a gene: 6. CDR3 size: 16 residues. DNA for the CDR3: TGTGCCAGCAGTCCGCCGGGACAGGGGGCGAATCAGCCCCAGCATTTT. Its translation is CASSPPGQGANQPQHF.

A single count supports this clone. The V and J genes are TRBV14 and TRBJ2-5; 8 nucleotides match TRBD2. Germline V CDR1 and CDR2: SGHDN, FVKESK. V was clipped by 3 bases and J by 3 bases; unmatched bases: 6. The CDR3 covers 15 residues. CDR3 sequence: CASSQGTRPEETQYF. The CDR3 bases are TGTGCCAGCAGCCAGGGGACTAGACCAGAAGAGACCCAGTACTTC.